This is a list of T cell receptor beta chains from one sample in a study of regulatory T cells in long-lasting Graves disease. Each CDR3 protein gets one entry after TCRdb re-called the multiplex PCR reads with MiXCR. The data show 530,000 or so distinct CDR3 sequences, about 14% seen once. The data also belong to a second study, concerning T cells in Graves' hyperthyroidism and ophthalmopathy.

This sample comprised peripheral blood mononuclear cells (PBMCs), obtained at new diagnosis, from a patient treated with antithyroid drugs. These receptors all stem from a man aged 25-45 years with Graves disease. CDR3s include the opening cysteine and the closing phenylalanine or tryptophan. The D gene is left open where the match is weak. Clone size, where shown, is once, few, many, or a class for clones that have expanded.

TRBD2,TRBJ2-1,many,TRBV5-1,CASSYRLAKSSYNEQFF,TGCGCCAGCAGCTATCGACTAGCGAAGAGCTCCTACAATGAGCAGTTCTTC
NA,TRBJ1-4,few,TRBV2,CASMGLNEKLFF,TGTGCCAGCATGGGCCTTAATGAAAAACTGTTTTTT
NA,TRBJ2-7,many,TRBV29-1,CSVEGSSYEQYF,TGCAGCGTCGAGGGCAGTTCCTACGAGCAGTACTTC
NA,TRBJ2-1,many,TRBV6-1,CASGGSYNEQFF,TGTGCCAGCGGGGGGAGTTACAATGAGCAGTTCTTC
TRBD1,TRBJ2-7,NA,TRBV27,CASRSRGIYEQYF,TGTGCCAGCCGCAGCAGGGGGATCTACGAGCAGTACTTC
TRBD2,TRBJ2-3,NA,TRBV5-1,CASTQAGGIDTQYF,TGCGCCAGCACCCAAGCGGGAGGGATAGATACGCAGTATTTT
NA,TRBJ1-4,few,TRBV7-9,CASSHPGAHEKLFF,TGTGCCAGCAGCCACCCAGGGGCGCATGAAAAACTGTTTTTT
NA,TRBJ2-3,many,TRBV5-1,CASSLASGFSTDTQYF,TGCGCCAGCAGCTTGGCCAGCGGGTTTAGCACAGATACGCAGTATTTT
NA,TRBJ2-2,many,TRBV5-1,CASSPGAKNTGELFF,TGCGCCAGCAGCCCAGGAGCGAAGAACACCGGGGAGCTGTTTTTT
NA,TRBJ2-7,many,TRBV20-1,CSARDVSSYEQYF,TGCAGTGCTAGAGATGTTAGCTCCTACGAGCAGTACTTC
TRBD2,TRBJ2-3,many,TRBV12-3/TRBV12-4,CASSYGTSGITDTQYF,TGTGCCAGCAGCTACGGGACTAGCGGGATCACAGATACGCAGTATTTT
NA,TRBJ2-5,NA,TRBV12-3/TRBV12-4,CASSSVALRGRELAEIQYF,TGTGCCAGCAGCTCTGTCGCACTCCGGGGCAGGGAATTGGCAGAGATCCAGTACTTC
TRBD1,TRBJ2-7,many,TRBV5-1,CASSLVGTGSSYEQYF,TGCGCCAGCAGCTTGGTTGGGACAGGGAGCTCCTACGAGCAGTACTTC
TRBD2,TRBJ2-3,many,TRBV20-1,CSAMTLAGVTDTQYF,TGCAGTGCTATGACACTAGCGGGAGTCACAGATACGCAGTATTTT
NA,TRBJ2-2,few,TRBV3-1,CASSQVWTGELFF,TGTGCCAGCAGCCAAGTGTGGACCGGGGAGCTGTTTTTT
NA,TRBJ1-4,many,TRBV6-1,CASSEGKGTANEKLFF,TGTGCCAGCAGTGAAGGAAAAGGGACGGCTAATGAAAAACTGTTTTTT
TRBD1,TRBJ2-1,many,TRBV7-8,CASSTGTGGSEQFF,TGTGCCAGCAGCACCGGGACAGGGGGTTCGGAGCAGTTCTTC
NA,TRBJ1-5,few,TRBV20-1,CSASIEINQPQHF,TGCAGTGCTAGTATAGAGATCAATCAGCCCCAGCATTTT
NA,TRBJ1-1,many,TRBV12-3/TRBV12-4,CASRVTPEAFF,TGTGCCAGCAGAGTGACCCCTGAAGCTTTCTTT
TRBD1,TRBJ1-2,many,TRBV5-6,CARDRGLVRVGYTF,TGTGCCAGGGACAGGGGGCTGGTCAGAGTTGGCTACACCTTC
NA,TRBJ2-7,few,TRBV20-1,CSARVPRVGSSYEQYF,TGCAGTGCTAGAGTGCCCCGCGTGGGCTCCTCCTACGAGCAGTACTTC
TRBD2,TRBJ2-7,many,TRBV5-1,CASSLLTSGPYEQYF,TGCGCCAGCAGCTTGCTGACTAGCGGACCCTACGAGCAGTACTTC
NA,TRBJ2-7,NA,TRBV3-1,CASSQARRKQYF,TGTGCCAGCAGCCAAGCGCGTCGTAAGCAGTACTTC
TRBD1,TRBJ1-1,many,TRBV6-1,CASKGGAGNTEAFF,TGTGCCAGCAAAGGGGGCGCAGGGAACACTGAAGCTTTCTTT
NA,TRBJ2-3,NA,TRBV7-2,CASSFPGEPDTQYF,TGTGCCAGCAGCTTCCCTGGGGAACCAGATACGCAGTATTTT
TRBD1,TRBJ1-1,many,TRBV11-2,CASRRQGGSMNTEAFF,TGTGCCAGCAGGCGACAGGGGGGATCGATGAACACTGAAGCTTTCTTT
NA,TRBJ1-1,many,TRBV2,CASSEGRGKNTEAFF,TGTGCCAGCAGTGAAGGTCGGGGGAAGAACACTGAAGCTTTCTTT
TRBD1,TRBJ1-1,many,TRBV5-5,CASSATGGGMNTEAFF,TGTGCCAGCAGCGCCACAGGGGGCGGGATGAACACTGAAGCTTTCTTT
NA,TRBJ2-5,many,TRBV2,CASIRRAEGTQYF,TGTGCCAGCATACGGCGGGCGGAGGGGACCCAGTACTTC